These 3 T cell receptor beta chains were sequenced from one sample in a study of blood T cell repertoires in COVID-19. TCRdb keeps only in-frame clones here, not all; method: immunoSEQ multiplex PCR. The data show some 70,000 clones, with about nine tenths seen just once and approximately 8.4% held by the top ten. The specimen was peripheral blood. The receptors derive from a man aged 30-40 years with acute or convalescent COVID-19.

The gene calls are TRBV9 and TRBJ2-3; possibly TRBD2 for D (5 bases). V shed 0 bases and J shed 6 bases, with 11 bases lying between them. The CDR3 spans 14 residues. CDR1 and CDR2 (germline): SGDLS, YYNGEE. The CDR3 region is CASSVVGMLDTQYF. The CDR3 bases are TGTGCCAGCAGCGTAGTCGGGATGTTGGATACGCAGTATTTT.

The J gene is TRBJ1-1, the V gene TRBV5-1; D not resolved. Looked up from germline, CDR1 is SGHRS and CDR2 is YFSETQ. The CDR3 is 14 amino acids. The V gene lost 0 bases and the J gene lost 1 base, with 7 bases spanning the gap. DNA for the CDR3: TGCGCCAGCAGCTTGGGGGCGGGGAACACTGAAGCTTTCTTT. Translating it yields CASSLGAGNTEAFF.

The chain uses TRBV7-9 and TRBJ2-1; 7 nucleotides agree with TRBD2. V was clipped by 6 bases and J by 10 bases; unmatched bases: 12. Germline V gene lookup returns CDR1 SEHNR and CDR2 FQNEAQ (reference sequence). CDR3 length: 14 amino acids. The DNA for the CDR3 is TGTGCCAGCAGTTTAAGCGGGGCGAGGGCGGAGCAGTTCTTC. Its translation: CASSLSGARAEQFF.